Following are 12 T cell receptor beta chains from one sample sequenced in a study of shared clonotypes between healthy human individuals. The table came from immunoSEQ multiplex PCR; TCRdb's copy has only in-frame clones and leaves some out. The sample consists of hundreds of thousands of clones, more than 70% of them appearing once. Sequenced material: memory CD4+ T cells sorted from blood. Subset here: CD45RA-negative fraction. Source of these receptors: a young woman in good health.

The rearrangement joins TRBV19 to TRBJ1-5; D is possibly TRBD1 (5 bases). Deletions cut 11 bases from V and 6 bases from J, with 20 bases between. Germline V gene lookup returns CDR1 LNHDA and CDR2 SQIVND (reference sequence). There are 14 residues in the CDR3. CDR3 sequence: CASRFKGLSQPQHF. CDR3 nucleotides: TGTGCCTCTCGGTTTAAGGGGCTCAGTCAGCCCCAGCATTTT.

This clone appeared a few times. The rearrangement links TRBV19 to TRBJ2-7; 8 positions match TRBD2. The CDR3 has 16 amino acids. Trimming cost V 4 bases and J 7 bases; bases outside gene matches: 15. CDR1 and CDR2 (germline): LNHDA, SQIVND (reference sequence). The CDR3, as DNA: TGTGCCAGTAGTAGCCACACTAGCGGTACCTACGTAGAGCAGTACTTC. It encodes CASSSHTSGTYVEQYF.

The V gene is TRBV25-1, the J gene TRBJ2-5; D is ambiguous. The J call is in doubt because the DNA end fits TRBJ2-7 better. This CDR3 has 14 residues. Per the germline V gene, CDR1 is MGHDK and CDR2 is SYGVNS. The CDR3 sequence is CASYSTGGTYEQYF. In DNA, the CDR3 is TGTGCCAGCTACTCAACGGGTGGCACCTACGAGCAGTACTTC.

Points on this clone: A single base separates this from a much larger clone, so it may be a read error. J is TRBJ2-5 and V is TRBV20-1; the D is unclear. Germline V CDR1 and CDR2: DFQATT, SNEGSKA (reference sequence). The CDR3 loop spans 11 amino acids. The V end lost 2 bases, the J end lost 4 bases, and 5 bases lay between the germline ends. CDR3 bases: TGCAGTGCTAGACTACCAGAGACCCAGTACTTC. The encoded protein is CSARLPETQYF.

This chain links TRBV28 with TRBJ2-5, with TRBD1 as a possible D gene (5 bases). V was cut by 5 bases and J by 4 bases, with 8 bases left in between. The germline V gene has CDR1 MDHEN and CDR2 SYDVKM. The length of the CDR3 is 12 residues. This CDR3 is CASSARVETQYF. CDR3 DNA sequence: TGTGCCAGCAGTGCCAGGGTAGAGACCCAGTACTTC.

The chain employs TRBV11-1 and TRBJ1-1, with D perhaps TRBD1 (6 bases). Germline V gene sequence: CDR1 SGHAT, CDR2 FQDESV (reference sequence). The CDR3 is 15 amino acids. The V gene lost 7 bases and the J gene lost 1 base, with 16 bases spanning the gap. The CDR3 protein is CASTNLNRENTEAFF. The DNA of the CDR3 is TGTGCCAGCACCAATCTTAACAGGGAGAACACTGAAGCTTTCTTT.

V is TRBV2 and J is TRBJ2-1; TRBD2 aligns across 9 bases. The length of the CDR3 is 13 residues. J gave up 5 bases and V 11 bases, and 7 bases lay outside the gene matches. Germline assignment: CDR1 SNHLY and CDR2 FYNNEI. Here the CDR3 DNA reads TGTGCCGTCCAGCGGGGGGAAAACAATGAGCAGTTCTTC. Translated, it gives CAVQRGENNEQFF.

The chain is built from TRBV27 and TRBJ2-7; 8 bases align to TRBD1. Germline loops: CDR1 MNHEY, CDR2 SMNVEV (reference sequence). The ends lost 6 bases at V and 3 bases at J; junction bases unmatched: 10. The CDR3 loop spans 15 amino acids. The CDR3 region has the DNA TGTGCCAGCAGCCGCCGGCGGGACAGGTACTACGAGCAGTACTTC. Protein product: CASSRRRDRYYEQYF.

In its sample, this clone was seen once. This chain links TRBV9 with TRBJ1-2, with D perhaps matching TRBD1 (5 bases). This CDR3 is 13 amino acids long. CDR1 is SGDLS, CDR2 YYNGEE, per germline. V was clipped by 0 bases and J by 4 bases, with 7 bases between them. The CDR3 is CASSVVDTYGYTF. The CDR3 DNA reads TGTGCCAGCAGCGTAGTGGACACCTATGGCTACACCTTC.

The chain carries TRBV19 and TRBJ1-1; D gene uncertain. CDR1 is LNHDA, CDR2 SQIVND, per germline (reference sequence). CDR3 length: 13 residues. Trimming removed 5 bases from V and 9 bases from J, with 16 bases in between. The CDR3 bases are TGTGCCAGTAGTCCACCGGACGCCTTTCAAGCTTTCTTT. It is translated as CASSPPDAFQAFF.

The CDR3 region is CASSPGQGTTNEKLFF. The CDR3 DNA reads TGTGCCAGCTCACCGGGACAGGGTACCACTAATGAAAAACTGTTTTTT. The J gene is TRBJ1-4, the V gene TRBV5-6; 9 bases map to TRBD1. CDR1 and CDR2 from the germline V gene are SGHDT and YYEEEE. The CDR3 is made up of 16 amino acids. With 7 bases clipped from V and 2 bases from J, the junction kept 9 bases outside the gene matches.

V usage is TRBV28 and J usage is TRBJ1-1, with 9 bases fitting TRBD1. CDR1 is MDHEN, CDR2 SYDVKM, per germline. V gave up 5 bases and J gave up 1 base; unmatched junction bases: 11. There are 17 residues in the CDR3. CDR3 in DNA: TGTGCCAGCAGTCTAAGGTTCGGGACAGGGCAGAACACTGAAGCTTTCTTT. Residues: CASSLRFGTGQNTEAFF.